The 13 T cell receptor beta chains below come from one sample, sequenced in a study of blood T cell repertoires in COVID-19. Data came from immunoSEQ multiplex PCR; TCRdb stores just in-frame clones and leaves some out. There are under 400,000 clones in the sample; roughly nine tenths occur only once, and 3% to 4.5% lies in the top ten. Sequencing was carried out using peripheral blood. The receptors here all came from a woman in her sixties with COVID-19, enrolled during active disease.

This clone was detected once. Its ends do not fully match the called genes, so a read error is possible. The J gene is TRBJ2-5, the V gene TRBV7-2; the match to TRBD1 covers 10 bases. This CDR3 has 16 residues. Germline V CDR1 and CDR2: SGHTA, FQGNSA. In DNA form, the CDR3 reads TGTGCCAGCAGCTCCCCGGGACAGGGGACAAAAGAGGCCCAGTACTTC. Translated: CASSSPGQGTKEAQYF.

The rearrangement uses TRBV7-2 and TRBJ1-1, with TRBD1 as a possible D gene (5 bases). Germline V gene data show CDR1 as SGHTA and CDR2 as FQGNSA. V was trimmed by 2 bases and J by 4 bases, leaving 17 bases between them. The CDR3 spans 16 residues. DNA for the CDR3: TGTGCCAGCAGCTTAATTGGCGGACCTAGGGGCACTGAAGCTTTCTTT. This translates into CASSLIGGPRGTEAFF.

V usage is TRBV7-3 and J usage is TRBJ2-3; a weak D match, TRBD2 (6 bases). Germline loops: CDR1 SGHTA, CDR2 FQGTGA. CDR3 size: 15 residues. Trimming left V 4 bases short and J 4 bases short, with 15 bases between. The CDR3 here is CASSSRLVTADTQYF. CDR3 DNA: TGTGCCAGCAGCTCCCGACTAGTGACGGCAGATACGCAGTATTTT.

The chain has TRBV7-3 and TRBJ2-7; D call uncertain. Germline CDR1 reads SGHTA; CDR2 reads FQGTGA. V was trimmed by 0 bases and J by 5 bases, leaving 14 bases between them. The CDR3 length is 15 residues. In DNA form, the CDR3 reads TGTGCCAGCAGCTTAACAAAGGTACGCGGTGACGAGCAGTACTTC. This gives the protein CASSLTKVRGDEQYF.

The rearrangement links TRBV14 to TRBJ2-3; D may be TRBD1 (5 bases). With 0 bases removed from V and 3 bases from J, the gap between germline ends came to 16 bases. Germline V gives CDR1 SGHDN, CDR2 FVKESK. The CDR3 is 17 residues long. The CDR3 reads CASSQDRGLARTDTQYF. CDR3 in DNA: TGTGCCAGCAGCCAAGATAGGGGCCTTGCACGGACAGATACGCAGTATTTT.

This clone was detected a few times. This chain links TRBV18 with TRBJ2-5; 8 positions match TRBD2. Trimming at V came to 0 bases and at J to 5 bases, leaving 8 bases not matched to a gene. The length of the CDR3 is 16 residues. CDR1 and CDR2 from the germline V gene are KGHSH and LQKENI. CDR3 DNA: TGTGCCAGCTCACCACCGAACCGACCGGGAGGGGAGACCCAGTACTTC. Protein product: CASSPPNRPGGETQYF.

The V gene is TRBV2, the J gene TRBJ1-2; no clear D gene. The CDR3 has 16 amino acids. Germline CDR1 is SNHLY and CDR2 is FYNNEI. V shed 0 bases and J shed 4 bases, with 15 bases lying between them. CDR3 sequence reads: CASSEAGPGNPYGYTF. For the CDR3, the DNA is TGTGCCAGCAGTGAAGCGGGCCCGGGGAATCCCTATGGCTACACCTTC.

V gene TRBV6-4 combines with J gene TRBJ1-1; 10 bases map to TRBD1. This CDR3 has 17 residues. Germline-derived CDR1 and CDR2 are MRHNA and SNTAGT. The trim removed 6 bases at V and 4 bases at J, leaving 14 bases unmatched. The CDR3 region is CASSPRDRGGLGTEAFF. Written as DNA, the CDR3 is TGTGCCAGCAGCCCCCGGGACAGGGGCGGTCTGGGCACTGAAGCTTTCTTT.

The chain links TRBV15 to TRBJ2-7, with a weak D call TRBD1 (5 bases). Trimming left V 3 bases short and J 0 bases short, with 9 bases between. Germline CDR1 is LNHNV and CDR2 is YYDKDF (reference sequence). This CDR3 comprises 14 residues. CDR3 coding DNA: TGTGCCACCAGCAGTGGGGCCCGCTCCTACGAGCAGTACTTC. Translating it yields CATSSGARSYEQYF.

CDR3 loop: CASSLGGDSYNSPLHF. The CDR3 DNA reads TGCGCCAGCAGCTTGGGGGGGGATTCCTATAATTCACCCCTCCACTTT. The J gene is TRBJ1-6, the V gene TRBV5-1; D possibly corresponds to TRBD1 (5 bases). The germline gives CDR1 SGHRS, CDR2 YFSETQ. This CDR3 comprises 16 residues. Trimming left V 0 bases short and J 1 base short, with 8 bases between.

Points on this clone: The germline gene is not matched at one end of the junction; a read error may be the cause. The chain joins TRBV4-1 to TRBJ2-5; D unresolved. CDR3 size: 12 residues. Per the germline V gene, CDR1 is MGHRA and CDR2 is YSYEKL. CDR3 DNA: TGCGCCAGCAGCCAAGACGGAGAGAACCAGTACTTC. Its protein product is CASSQDGENQYF.

This clone was observed once. This sequence joins TRBV6-6 and TRBJ2-3; TRBD1 matches 8 bases. The CDR3 is 15 residues long. CDR1 and CDR2 (germline): MNHNY, SVGAGI (reference sequence). J was trimmed by 6 bases and V by 4 bases; bases with no gene match: 9. This chain's CDR3 is CASSLDRVASDTQYF. The DNA of the CDR3 is TGTGCCAGCAGTTTGGACAGGGTGGCCTCCGATACGCAGTATTTT.

The V call is TRBV5-1, the J call TRBJ2-3; 7 nucleotides agree with TRBD2. In germline, CDR1 is SGHRS, CDR2 YFSETQ. V shed 3 bases and J 0 bases; nucleotides not matched to a gene: 4. The CDR3 runs to 15 residues. The CDR3 loop is CASSSGGTSTDTQYF. CDR3 in DNA: TGCGCCAGCAGCTCCGGGGGGACTAGCACAGATACGCAGTATTTT.